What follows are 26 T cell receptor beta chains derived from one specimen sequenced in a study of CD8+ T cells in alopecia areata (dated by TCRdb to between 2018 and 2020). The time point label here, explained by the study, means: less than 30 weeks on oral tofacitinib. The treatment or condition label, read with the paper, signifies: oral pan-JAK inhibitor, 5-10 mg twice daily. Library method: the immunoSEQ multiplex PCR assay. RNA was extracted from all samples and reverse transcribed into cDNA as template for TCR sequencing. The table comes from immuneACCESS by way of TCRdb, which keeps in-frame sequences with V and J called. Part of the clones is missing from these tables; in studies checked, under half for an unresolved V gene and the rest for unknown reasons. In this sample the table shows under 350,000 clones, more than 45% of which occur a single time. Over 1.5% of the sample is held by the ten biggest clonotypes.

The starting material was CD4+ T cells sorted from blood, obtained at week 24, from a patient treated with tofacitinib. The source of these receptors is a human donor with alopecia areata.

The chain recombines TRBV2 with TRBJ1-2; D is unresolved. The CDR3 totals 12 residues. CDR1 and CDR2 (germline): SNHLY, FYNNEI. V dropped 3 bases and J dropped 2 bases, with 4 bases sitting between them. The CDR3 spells CASSDDNYGYTF. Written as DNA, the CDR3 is TGTGCCAGCAGTGACGACAACTATGGCTACACCTTC.

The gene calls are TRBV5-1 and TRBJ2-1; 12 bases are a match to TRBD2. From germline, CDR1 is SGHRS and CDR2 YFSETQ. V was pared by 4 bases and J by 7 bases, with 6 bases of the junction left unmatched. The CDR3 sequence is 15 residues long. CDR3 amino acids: CASSPRTSGVNEQFF. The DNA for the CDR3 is TGCGCCAGCAGCCCACGGACTAGCGGGGTGAATGAGCAGTTCTTC.

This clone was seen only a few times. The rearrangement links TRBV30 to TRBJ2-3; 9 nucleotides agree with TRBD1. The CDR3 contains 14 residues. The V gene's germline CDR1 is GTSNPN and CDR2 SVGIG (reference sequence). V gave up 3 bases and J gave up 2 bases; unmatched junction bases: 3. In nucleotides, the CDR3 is TGTGCCTGGAGGGGACAGGGCTTCACAGATACGCAGTATTTT. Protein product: CAWRGQGFTDTQYF. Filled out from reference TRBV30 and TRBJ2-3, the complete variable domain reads SQTIHQWPATLVQPVGSPLSLECTVEGTSNPNLYWYRQAAGRGLQLLFYSVGIGQISSEVPQNLSASRPQDRQFILSSKKLLLSDSGFYLCAWRGQGFTDTQYFGPGTRLTVL.

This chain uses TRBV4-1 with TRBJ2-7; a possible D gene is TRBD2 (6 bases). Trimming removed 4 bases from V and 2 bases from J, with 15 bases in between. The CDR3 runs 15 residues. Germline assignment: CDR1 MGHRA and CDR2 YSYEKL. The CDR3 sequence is CASSPQGLRAYEQYF. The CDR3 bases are TGCGCCAGCAGCCCGCAGGGACTGAGGGCCTACGAGCAGTACTTC.

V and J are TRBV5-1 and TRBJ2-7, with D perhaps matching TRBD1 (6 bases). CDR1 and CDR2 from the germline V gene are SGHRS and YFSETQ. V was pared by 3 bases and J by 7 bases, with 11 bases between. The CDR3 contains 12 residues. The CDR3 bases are TGCGCCAGCAGCTCGCCCGGGACAGAGCAGTACTTC. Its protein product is CASSSPGTEQYF.

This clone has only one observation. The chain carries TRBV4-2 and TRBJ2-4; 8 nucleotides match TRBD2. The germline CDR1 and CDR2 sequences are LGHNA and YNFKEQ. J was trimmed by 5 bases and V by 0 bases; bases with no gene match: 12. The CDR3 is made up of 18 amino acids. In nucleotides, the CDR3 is TGTGCCAGCAGCCAAGACCCCCCCTTCGGGACTAGTCAAAACATTCAGTACTTC. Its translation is CASSQDPPFGTSQNIQYF.

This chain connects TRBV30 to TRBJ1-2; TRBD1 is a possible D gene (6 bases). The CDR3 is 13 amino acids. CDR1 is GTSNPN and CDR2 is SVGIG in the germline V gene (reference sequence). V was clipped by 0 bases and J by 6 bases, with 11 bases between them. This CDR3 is CAWSVQGIDGYTF. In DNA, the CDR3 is TGTGCCTGGAGTGTACAGGGAATTGATGGCTACACCTTC.

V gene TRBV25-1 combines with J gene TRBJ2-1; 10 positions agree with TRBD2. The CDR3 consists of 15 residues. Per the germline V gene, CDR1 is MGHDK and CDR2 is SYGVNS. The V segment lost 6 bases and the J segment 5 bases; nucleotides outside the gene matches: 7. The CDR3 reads CASRPSGGSHNEQFF. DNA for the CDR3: TGTGCCAGCAGGCCTAGCGGGGGATCCCACAATGAGCAGTTCTTC.

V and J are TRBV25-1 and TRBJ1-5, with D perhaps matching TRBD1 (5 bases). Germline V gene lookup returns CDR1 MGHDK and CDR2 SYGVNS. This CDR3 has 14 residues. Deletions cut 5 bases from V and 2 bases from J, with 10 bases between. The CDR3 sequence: CASSSGSGNQPQHF. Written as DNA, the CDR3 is TGTGCCAGCAGTTCAGGGTCGGGCAATCAGCCCCAGCATTTT. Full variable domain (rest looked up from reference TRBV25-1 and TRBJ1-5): EADIYQTPRYLVIGTGKKITLECSQTMGHDKMYWYQQDPGMELHLIHYSYGVNSTEKGDLSSESTVSRIRTEHFPLTLESARPSHTSQYLCASSSGSGNQPQHFGDGTRLSIL.

The CDR3 region has the DNA TGTGCCAGCAGCTTACTGCCGGACAGGGGAACGGGGGCCAACGTCCTGACTTTC. Its translation is CASSLLPDRGTGANVLTF. The rearrangement uses TRBV13 and TRBJ2-6, with 9 bases matching TRBD1. Unmatched junction bases numbered 9, after V lost 2 bases and J lost 4 bases. This CDR3 region has 18 residues. Germline V gives CDR1 PRHDT, CDR2 FYEKMQ (reference sequence).

The CDR3 is CASSLSGTNTEAFF. For the CDR3, the DNA is TGTGCCAGCAGCTTATCGGGGACGAACACTGAAGCTTTCTTT. The V call is TRBV7-9, the J call TRBJ1-1; D might be TRBD1 (5 bases). This CDR3 has 14 amino acids. Germline loops: CDR1 SEHNR, CDR2 FQNEAQ (reference sequence). With 2 bases removed from V and 1 base from J, the gap between germline ends came to 8 bases.

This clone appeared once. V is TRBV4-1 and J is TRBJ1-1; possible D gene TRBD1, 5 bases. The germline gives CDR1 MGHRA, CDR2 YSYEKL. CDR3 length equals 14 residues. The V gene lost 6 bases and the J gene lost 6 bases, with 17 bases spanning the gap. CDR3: CASRTVSRGAEAFF. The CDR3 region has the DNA TGCGCCAGCAGGACAGTTTCACGGGGGGCTGAAGCTTTCTTT.

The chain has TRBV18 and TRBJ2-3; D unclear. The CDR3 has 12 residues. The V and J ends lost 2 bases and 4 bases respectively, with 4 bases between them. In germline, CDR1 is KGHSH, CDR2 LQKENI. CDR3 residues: CASSPSADTQYF. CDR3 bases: TGTGCCAGCTCACCAAGCGCAGATACGCAGTATTTT. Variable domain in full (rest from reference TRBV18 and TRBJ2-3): NAGVMQNPRHLVRRRGQEARLRCSPMKGHSHVYWYRQLPEEGLKFMVYLQKENIIDESGMPKERFSAEFPKEGPSILRIQQVVRGDSAAYFCASSPSADTQYFGPGTRLTVL.

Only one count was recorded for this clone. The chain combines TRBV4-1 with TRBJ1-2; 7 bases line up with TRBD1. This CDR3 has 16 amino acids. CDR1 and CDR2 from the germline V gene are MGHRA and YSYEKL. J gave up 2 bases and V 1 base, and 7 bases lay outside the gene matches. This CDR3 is CASSQGWDSLNYGYTF. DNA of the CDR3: TGCGCCAGCAGCCAAGGATGGGACAGCCTCAACTATGGCTACACCTTC.

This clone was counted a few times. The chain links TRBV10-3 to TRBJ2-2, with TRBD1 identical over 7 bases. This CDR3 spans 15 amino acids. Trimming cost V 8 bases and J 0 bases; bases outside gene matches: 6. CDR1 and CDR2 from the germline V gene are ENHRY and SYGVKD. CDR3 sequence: CAIGSQGTNTGELFF. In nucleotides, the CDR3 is TGTGCCATCGGTTCACAGGGGACGAACACCGGGGAGCTGTTTTTT.

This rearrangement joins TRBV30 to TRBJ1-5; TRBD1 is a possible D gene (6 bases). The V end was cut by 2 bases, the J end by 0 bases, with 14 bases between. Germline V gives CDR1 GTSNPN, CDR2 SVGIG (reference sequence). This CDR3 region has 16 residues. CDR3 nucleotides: TGTGCCTGGAGTCGGACAGTTCCCAATAGCAATCAGCCCCAGCATTTT. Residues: CAWSRTVPNSNQPQHF.

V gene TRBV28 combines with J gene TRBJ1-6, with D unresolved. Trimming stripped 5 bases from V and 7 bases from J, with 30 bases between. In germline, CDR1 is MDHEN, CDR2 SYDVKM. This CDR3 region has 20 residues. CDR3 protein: CASSQDGTAADLQFNSPLHF. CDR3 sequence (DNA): TGTGCCAGCAGTCAGGACGGAACGGCGGCAGATCTTCAGTTCAATTCACCCCTCCACTTT.

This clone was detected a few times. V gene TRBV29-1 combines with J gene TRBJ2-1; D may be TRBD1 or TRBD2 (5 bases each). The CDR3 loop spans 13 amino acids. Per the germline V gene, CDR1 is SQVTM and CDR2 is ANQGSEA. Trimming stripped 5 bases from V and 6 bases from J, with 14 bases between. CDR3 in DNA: TGCAGCGTTCGAGGGTTAGGGACCAATGAGCAGTTCTTC. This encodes CSVRGLGTNEQFF.

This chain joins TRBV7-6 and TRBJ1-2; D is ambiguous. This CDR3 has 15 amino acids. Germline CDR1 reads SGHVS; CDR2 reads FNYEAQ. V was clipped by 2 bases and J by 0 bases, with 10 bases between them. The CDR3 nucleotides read TGTGCCAGCAGCTTAATACGCGGAGCTAACTATGGCTACACCTTC. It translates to CASSLIRGANYGYTF.

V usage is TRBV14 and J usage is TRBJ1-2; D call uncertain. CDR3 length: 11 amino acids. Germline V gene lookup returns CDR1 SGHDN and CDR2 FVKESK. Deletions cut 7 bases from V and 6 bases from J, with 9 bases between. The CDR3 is CASTSGDGYTF. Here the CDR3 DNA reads TGTGCCAGCACCTCGGGCGATGGCTACACCTTC.

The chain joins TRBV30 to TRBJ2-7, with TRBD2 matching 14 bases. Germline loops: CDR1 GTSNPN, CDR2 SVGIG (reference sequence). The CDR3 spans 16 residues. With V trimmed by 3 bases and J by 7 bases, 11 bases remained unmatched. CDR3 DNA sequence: TGTGCCTGGAGCCCCGGGACTAGCGGGGGACCTACGGAGCAGTACTTC. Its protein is CAWSPGTSGGPTEQYF.

Here the CDR3 reads CACLTPGGMGNQPQHF. DNA for the CDR3: TGTGCCTGTCTCACACCAGGGGGCATGGGCAATCAGCCCCAGCATTTT. The gene calls are TRBV30 and TRBJ1-5, with 8 bases matching TRBD1. The junction had 12 bases not matched to a gene; V was cut back by 6 bases and J by 2 bases. Germline CDR1 and CDR2: GTSNPN and SVGIG (reference sequence). There are 16 residues in the CDR3.

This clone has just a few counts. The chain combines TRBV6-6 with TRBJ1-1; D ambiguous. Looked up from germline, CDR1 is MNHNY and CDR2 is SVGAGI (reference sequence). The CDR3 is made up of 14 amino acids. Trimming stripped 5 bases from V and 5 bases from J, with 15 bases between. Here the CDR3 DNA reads TGTGCCAGCAGTACCTGGAAGGTGGGGACTGAAGCTTTCTTT. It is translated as CASSTWKVGTEAFF.

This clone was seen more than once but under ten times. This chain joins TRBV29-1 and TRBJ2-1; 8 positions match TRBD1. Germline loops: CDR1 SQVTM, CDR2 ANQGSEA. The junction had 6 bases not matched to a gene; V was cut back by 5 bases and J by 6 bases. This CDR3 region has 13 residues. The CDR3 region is CSVSTGAANEQFF. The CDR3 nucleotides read TGCAGCGTTTCGACAGGGGCTGCCAATGAGCAGTTCTTC.

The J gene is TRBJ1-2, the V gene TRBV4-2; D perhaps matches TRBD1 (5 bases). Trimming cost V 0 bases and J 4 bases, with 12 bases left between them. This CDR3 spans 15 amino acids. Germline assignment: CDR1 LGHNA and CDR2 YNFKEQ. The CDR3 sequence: CASSQDRGDFYGYTF. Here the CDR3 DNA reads TGTGCCAGCAGCCAAGACCGGGGGGATTTCTATGGCTACACCTTC.

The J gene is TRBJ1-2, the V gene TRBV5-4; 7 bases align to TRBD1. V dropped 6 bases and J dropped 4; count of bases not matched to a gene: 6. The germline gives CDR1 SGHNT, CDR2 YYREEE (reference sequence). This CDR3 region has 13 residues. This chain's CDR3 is CASTMGQLYGYTF. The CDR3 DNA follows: TGTGCCAGCACCATGGGACAGCTCTATGGCTACACCTTC.